These 30 T cell receptor beta chains came from one sample sequenced in a study of blood T cell repertoires in COVID-19. Sequenced by immunoSEQ multiplex PCR; TCRdb stores in-frame clones only, minus some. Of roughly 670,000 clones detected, about 87% appear once; the ten largest clones hold about 0.26%. The specimen was peripheral blood. These receptors came from a woman aged 18-29 years with acute or convalescent COVID-19.

This clone turned up a few times. This sample includes further DNA sequences coding for the same CDR3. V usage is TRBV5-1 and J usage is TRBJ1-1; 8 positions match TRBD1. After removal of 1 base from V and 1 base from J, the junction contained 0 bases not matched to a gene. Germline lookup yields CDR1 SGHRS and CDR2 YFSETQ. This CDR3 region has 14 residues. CDR3: CASSLTGGNTEAFF. CDR3 bases: TGCGCCAGCAGCTTGACAGGGGGGAACACTGAAGCTTTCTTT.

CDR3 in amino acids: CASSSPGQGRILHF. As DNA, the CDR3 is TGTGCCAGTAGCTCCCCTGGACAGGGGCGAATCCTCCACTTT. The rearrangement joins TRBV19 to TRBJ1-6; 9 nucleotides match TRBD1. With V trimmed by 6 bases and J by 15 bases, 12 bases remained unmatched. The V gene's germline CDR1 is LNHDA and CDR2 SQIVND (reference sequence). The CDR3 is 14 amino acids. Supplemented by reference TRBV19 and TRBJ1-6, the full variable domain reads DGGITQSPKYLFRKEGQNVTLSCEQNLNHDAMYWYRQDPGQGLRLIYYSQIVNDFQKGDIAEGYSVSREKKESFPLTVTSAQKNPTAFYLCASSSPGQGRILHFGNGTRLTVT.

As regards this clone: At one of its ends the junction is not consistent with the germline gene, which may arise from a read error. The chain uses TRBV4-3 and TRBJ1-1; D may be TRBD1 (5 bases). The V gene's germline CDR1 is LGHNA and CDR2 YSLEER. This CDR3 is 12 amino acids long. The CDR3 here is CASSQDGRGTKF. DNA of the CDR3: TGCGCCAGCAGCCAAGATGGCCGGGGGACGAAATTT.

This clone occurred a few times. This chain connects TRBV5-1 to TRBJ1-2; tentatively, D is TRBD1 (5 bases). This CDR3 has 13 amino acids. Germline CDR1 is SGHRS and CDR2 is YFSETQ. The V end lost 0 bases, the J end lost 8 bases, and 11 bases lay between the germline ends. The CDR3 region has the DNA TGCGCCAGCAGCTTGGATGGGGCCTACGGCTACACCTTC. As protein: CASSLDGAYGYTF.

The V gene is TRBV14, the J gene TRBJ1-4; 8 bases line up with TRBD1. From germline, CDR1 is SGHDN and CDR2 FVKESK. The J segment lost 7 bases and the V segment lost 4 bases, leaving 5 bases of the junction unmatched. CDR3 length equals 14 residues. The CDR3 is CASSPRGLGEKLFF. The CDR3 nucleotides read TGTGCCAGCAGCCCCAGGGGGCTAGGTGAAAAACTGTTTTTT.

This clone has just one count. The rearrangement uses TRBV6-5 and TRBJ1-1; the D gene is possibly TRBD1 (6 bases). CDR3 size: 14 residues. The germline gives CDR1 MNHEY, CDR2 SVGAGI. With 6 bases removed from V and 4 bases from J, the gap between germline ends came to 15 bases. The CDR3 DNA reads as TGTGCCAGCAGGACCAGGGGAGGGCTCACTGAAGCTTTCTTT. Its translation is CASRTRGGLTEAFF.

CDR3 region: CASSYYPGSWGYGYTF. For the CDR3, the DNA is TGTGCCAGCAGTTACTACCCCGGGAGCTGGGGCTATGGCTACACCTTC. The chain combines TRBV6-2 or TRBV6-3 with TRBJ1-2; D gene unclear. The CDR3 length is 16 residues. CDR1 is MNHEY, CDR2 SVGEGT, per germline. V gave up 1 base and J gave up 4 bases, with 16 bases separating them.

The chain is built from TRBV7-9 and TRBJ2-6; D is ambiguous. Germline lookup yields CDR1 SEHNR and CDR2 FQNEAQ (reference sequence). The ends were cut back, 1 base at V and 0 bases at J, with 4 bases in the middle. This CDR3 comprises 15 residues. In DNA, the CDR3 is TGTGCCAGCAGCTTAGTTCTCTCTGGGGCCAACGTCCTGACTTTC. This codes for CASSLVLSGANVLTF.

The count of this clone is one. This chain links TRBV6-5 with TRBJ1-6; TRBD1 aligns across 7 bases. The CDR3 has 15 amino acids. CDR1 and CDR2 from the germline V gene are MNHEY and SVGAGI. V shed 7 bases and J 7 bases; nucleotides not matched to a gene: 10. CDR3: CASKMAGTANSPLHF. For the CDR3, the DNA is TGTGCCAGCAAAATGGCCGGGACAGCCAATTCACCCCTCCACTTT.

The genes are TRBV5-1 and TRBJ1-3, with 7 bases aligning to TRBD1. Germline CDR1 is SGHRS and CDR2 is YFSETQ. Losses at the gene ends were 0 bases for V and 0 bases for J; bases not matched to a gene: 3. This CDR3 is 16 amino acids long. The CDR3: CASSLEGAISGNTIYF. In DNA form, the CDR3 reads TGCGCCAGCAGCTTGGAGGGGGCAATCTCTGGAAACACCATATATTTT.

The rearrangement joins TRBV10-3 to TRBJ2-7, with D possibly TRBD1 on 6 matching bases. CDR3 size: 17 residues. V lost 5 bases and J 7 bases, leaving 27 bases between the germline ends. Germline V lookup: CDR1 ENHRY, CDR2 SYGVKD. CDR3 sequence: CAISIMIKQGHRVEQYF. CDR3 DNA sequence: TGTGCCATCAGTATTATGATTAAACAGGGACATCGGGTGGAGCAGTACTTC.

The chain combines TRBV6-1 with TRBJ1-5; D unclear. Germline values: CDR1 MNHNS, CDR2 SASEGT. The CDR3 extends over 14 amino acids. With 3 bases removed from V and 2 bases from J, the gap between germline ends came to 8 bases. CDR3 region: CASSEGSGNQPQHF. The DNA of the CDR3 is TGTGCCAGCAGTGAGGGGAGTGGCAATCAGCCCCAGCATTTT.

The CDR3 DNA sequence: TGTGCCAGCAGCTTAACGGGCCTAGCCGAGCAGTACTTC. It is translated as CASSLTGLAEQYF. The rearrangement uses TRBV7-3 and TRBJ2-7; D is possibly TRBD2 (5 bases). The CDR3 is 13 amino acids. CDR1 and CDR2 (germline): SGHTA, FQGTGA. V was pared by 0 bases and J by 6 bases, with 9 bases between.

The chain joins TRBV24-1 to TRBJ1-2; TRBD1 agrees at 7 bases. The trim removed 3 bases at V and 3 bases at J, leaving 6 bases unmatched. Germline V gives CDR1 KGHDR, CDR2 SFDVKD. The CDR3 runs to 15 residues. In DNA, the CDR3 is TGTGCCACCAGTGATCCCCGGGACAGACACTATGGCTACACCTTC. This gives the protein CATSDPRDRHYGYTF.

The chain has TRBV9 and TRBJ2-7, with TRBD2 matching 10 bases. Germline assignment: CDR1 SGDLS and CDR2 YYNGEE. The CDR3 runs to 12 residues. The V segment lost 8 bases and the J segment 2 bases; nucleotides outside the gene matches: 1. The CDR3 sequence: CARLAGTYEQYF. The CDR3 DNA sequence: TGTGCCAGACTAGCGGGGACCTACGAGCAGTACTTC.

The V gene is TRBV12-5, the J gene TRBJ1-2; 7 bases map to TRBD1. After removal of 0 bases from V and 2 bases from J, the junction contained 12 bases not matched to a gene. The CDR3 has 18 amino acids. The germline V gene encodes CDR1 LGHNT and CDR2 FRNRAP. DNA for the CDR3: TGTGCTAGTGGTTTGGTACTTTTGGGACAGACTACAAACTATGGCTACACCTTC. Encoded protein: CASGLVLLGQTTNYGYTF.

The rearrangement uses TRBV5-1 and TRBJ2-1; D gene ambiguous. CDR1 is SGHRS and CDR2 is YFSETQ in the germline V gene. V lost 4 bases and J 0 bases, leaving 11 bases between the germline ends. This CDR3 contains 15 residues. DNA for the CDR3: TGCGCCAGCAGCCCTCACAGCAGCTCCTACAATGAGCAGTTCTTC. The encoded protein is CASSPHSSSYNEQFF. Complete variable domain (other parts from reference TRBV5-1 and TRBJ2-1): KAGVTQTPRYLIKTRGQQVTLSCSPISGHRSVSWYQQTPGQGLQFLFEYFSETQRNKGNFPGRFSGRQFSNSRSEMNVSTLELGDSALYLCASSPHSSSYNEQFFGPGTRLTVL.

The V call is TRBV5-1, the J call TRBJ1-3; 8 bases are shared with TRBD1. Germline CDR1 reads SGHRS; CDR2 reads YFSETQ. The CDR3 has 21 residues. Trimming removed 2 bases from V and 0 bases from J; junction bases left unmatched: 19. CDR3 residues: CASSLTGTGLKRDISGNTIYF. The CDR3 nucleotides read TGCGCCAGCAGCTTAACCGGGACAGGATTGAAGAGAGACATCTCTGGAAACACCATATATTTT.

The J gene is TRBJ1-1, the V gene TRBV4-1, with D perhaps TRBD1 (6 bases). The germline V gene has CDR1 MGHRA and CDR2 YSYEKL. The CDR3 has 13 residues. The V and J ends lost 1 base and 9 bases respectively, with 12 bases between them. CDR3 residues: CASSQVDSDKAFF. In nucleotides, the CDR3 is TGCGCCAGCAGCCAAGTGGACAGCGATAAAGCTTTCTTT.

The gene calls are TRBV29-1 and TRBJ1-2; D may be TRBD1 (5 bases). This CDR3 comprises 13 residues. V lost 8 bases to trimming and J lost 5 bases, with 18 bases between them. Germline V lookup: CDR1 SQVTM, CDR2 ANQGSEA. Here the CDR3 reads CSITKGEGYGYTF. CDR3 DNA sequence: TGCAGCATAACGAAAGGGGAAGGATATGGCTACACCTTC.

The rearrangement joins TRBV3-1 (or the pseudogene TRBV3-2) to TRBJ2-5; the match to TRBD2 covers 8 bases. The CDR3 has 13 residues. The germline gives CDR1 LGHDT, CDR2 YNNKEL (reference sequence). V shed 4 bases and J 5 bases; nucleotides not matched to a gene: 3. The CDR3: CASSLPGGETQYF. CDR3 sequence (DNA): TGTGCCAGCAGCCTCCCGGGGGGGGAGACCCAGTACTTC.

The genes are TRBV5-1 and TRBJ2-3, with 13 bases aligning to TRBD2. V shed 2 bases and J 5 bases; nucleotides not matched to a gene: 5. The CDR3 consists of 16 residues. Germline CDR1 is SGHRS and CDR2 is YFSETQ. The CDR3 DNA sequence: TGCGCCAGCAGCTTAACTAGCGGGGGGGCCGGAGATACGCAGTATTTT. It yields the protein CASSLTSGGAGDTQYF.

The rearrangement uses TRBV13 and TRBJ1-6; 8 bases are a match to TRBD1. Trimming removed 4 bases from V and 8 bases from J; junction bases left unmatched: 7. The V gene's germline CDR1 is PRHDT and CDR2 FYEKMQ (reference sequence). This CDR3 region has 15 residues. CDR3 DNA: TGTGCCAGCAGCTCCGGGACAGGAATCGATTCACCCCTCCACTTT. Translated, it gives CASSSGTGIDSPLHF. Supplemented by reference TRBV13 and TRBJ1-6, the full variable domain reads AAGVIQSPRHLIKEKRETATLKCYPIPRHDTVYWYQQGPGQDPQFLISFYEKMQSDKGSIPDRFSAQQFSDYHSELNMSSLELGDSALYFCASSSGTGIDSPLHFGNGTRLTVT.

The J gene is TRBJ1-1, the V gene TRBV3-1 (or the pseudogene TRBV3-2); possible D gene TRBD1, 6 bases. The CDR3 spans 17 residues. CDR1 is LGHDT and CDR2 is YNNKEL in the germline V gene (reference sequence). Trimming left V 0 bases short and J 6 bases short, with 20 bases between. This CDR3 is CASSQDLRGGERAEAFF. The CDR3 bases are TGTGCCAGCAGCCAAGATTTGAGGGGGGGGGAGAGAGCTGAAGCTTTCTTT.

V usage is TRBV30 and J usage is TRBJ1-2; maybe TRBD1 (5 bases). The ends were cut back, 7 bases at V and 3 bases at J, with 12 bases in the middle. CDR1 GTSNPN and CDR2 SVGIG come from the germline V gene (reference sequence). The CDR3 sequence is 12 residues long. The CDR3 sequence is CAFTTGDYGYTF. The CDR3 DNA follows: TGTGCCTTTACTACAGGAGACTATGGCTACACCTTC.

This clone has just one count. This sequence joins TRBV7-2 and TRBJ1-1; no firm D call. Germline V gene sequence: CDR1 SGHTA, CDR2 FQGNSA. Trimming removed 5 bases from V and 11 bases from J, with 15 bases in between. This CDR3 is built from 12 residues. The CDR3 sequence: CASSPLRGLAFF. DNA for the CDR3: TGTGCCAGCAGCCCCTTAAGAGGTTTGGCTTTCTTT.

This chain connects TRBV7-9 to TRBJ2-7; TRBD1 might be the D (6 bases). The CDR3 contains 12 residues. Trimming took 4 bases from V and 5 from J, leaving 9 bases between them. CDR1 is SEHNR, CDR2 FQNEAQ, per germline (reference sequence). The CDR3 DNA follows: TGTGCCAGCAGCTCGGACAGCAACGAGCAGTACTTC. As protein: CASSSDSNEQYF. Full variable domain (rest looked up from reference TRBV7-9 and TRBJ2-7): DTGVSQNPRHKITKRGQNVTFRCDPISEHNRLYWYRQTLGQGPEFLTYFQNEAQLEKSRLLSDRFSAERPKGSFSTLEIQRTEQGDSAMYLCASSSDSNEQYFGPGTRLTVT.

The count of this clone is one. The chain carries TRBV5-4 and TRBJ1-2; 8 bases fit TRBD1. CDR3 size: 14 residues. The ends lost 4 bases at V and 7 bases at J; junction bases unmatched: 9. CDR1 and CDR2 (germline): SGHNT, YYREEE (reference sequence). The CDR3 coding sequence is TGTGCCAGCAGCCTCCTGGCAGGGGGCAGTGGCTACACCTTC. Protein product: CASSLLAGGSGYTF. Based on the CDR3 plus reference TRBV5-4 and TRBJ1-2, the full variable domain is ETGVTQSPTHLIKTRGQQVTLRCSSQSGHNTVSWYQQALGQGPQFIFQYYREEENGRGNFPPRFSGLQFPNYSSELNVNALELDDSALYLCASSLLAGGSGYTFGSGTRLTVV.

This chain joins TRBV11-2 and TRBJ1-2; D might be TRBD1 (5 bases). This CDR3 contains 15 residues. Germline CDR1 reads SGHAT; CDR2 reads FQNNGV. Trimming took 5 bases from V and 0 from J, leaving 13 bases between them. The CDR3 loop reads CASSPLGPPNYGYTF. CDR3 sequence (DNA): TGTGCCAGCAGCCCCCTGGGGCCCCCTAACTATGGCTACACCTTC.

V is TRBV4-1 and J is TRBJ2-7; D is undetermined. CDR1 MGHRA and CDR2 YSYEKL come from the germline V gene. The CDR3 spans 14 residues. The germline V and J ends were trimmed by 1 base and 3 bases, with 10 bases remaining between them. CDR3 in DNA: TGCGCCAGCAGCCAAGTGGGCGCCGGCTACGAGCAGTACTTC. It codes for CASSQVGAGYEQYF.